The clone carrying this T cell receptor (beta chain) was recorded a few times. Its antigen is as yet unknown. This sample is part of a study of blood T cells in healthy people across ages. General observations from the study: Naive T cell percentage showed a strong correlation with the diversity of TCR beta. More naive CD4+ cells and higher diversity were found in long-lived than in aged donors. Unknown CMV status may confound age-related changes in expanded clones. PBMCs left unsorted prevented a conclusive naive versus antigen-experienced comparison.

V gave up 4 bases and J gave up 6 bases; unmatched junction bases: 8. CDR3 length: 14 amino acids. The germline V gene encodes CDR1 SQVTM and CDR2 ANQGSEA. A J-beta primer mix and a sample-barcoded 5' primer were used in a second PCR of roughly 6 to 12 cycles. In TCRdb, the 5' RACE reads were re-called with MiXCR into one record per CDR3 protein. Of 1.5 million to 2 million distinct CDR3 sequences in the sample, 40% to 55% were seen once. The source is a woman aged 40 to 50 in good health. The sequencing sample was made of blood. The chain carries TRBV29-1 and TRBJ2-7; 11 positions agree with TRBD1. The CDR3, as DNA: TGCAGCGTTGCTTCCGGGACAGGGGGGGTCGAGCAGTACTTC. Amino acids: CSVASGTGGVEQYF.